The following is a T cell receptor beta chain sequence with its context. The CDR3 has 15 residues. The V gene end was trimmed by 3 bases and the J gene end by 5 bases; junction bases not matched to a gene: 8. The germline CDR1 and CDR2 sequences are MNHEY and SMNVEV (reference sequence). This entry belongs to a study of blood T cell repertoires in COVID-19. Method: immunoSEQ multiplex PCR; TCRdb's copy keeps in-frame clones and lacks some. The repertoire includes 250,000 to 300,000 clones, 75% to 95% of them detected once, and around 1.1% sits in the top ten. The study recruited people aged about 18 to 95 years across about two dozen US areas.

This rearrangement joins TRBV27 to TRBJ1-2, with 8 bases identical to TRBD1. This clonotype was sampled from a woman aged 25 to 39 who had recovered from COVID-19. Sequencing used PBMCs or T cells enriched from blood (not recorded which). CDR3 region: CASSFTTGVIYGYTF. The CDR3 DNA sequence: TGTGCCAGCAGTTTCACGACAGGGGTTATATATGGCTACACCTTC.